Reported below is one TCR beta chain. Random hexamers served to reverse transcribe roughly 0.45 to 1 ug RNA. TCRdb re-analysed the immunoSEQ multiplex PCR reads in MiXCR, keeping a single row per CDR3 protein. Of about 210,000 distinct CDR3 sequences listed, about 95% are singletons. V lost 3 bases and J lost 7; bases outside the gene matches: 7. The CDR3 is made up of 14 amino acids. Germline CDR1 and CDR2: SEHNR and FQNEAQ (reference sequence). This sample is part of a study of CD8 T cells in Susac syndrome. This receptor was identified in a human donor with multiple sclerosis. The sample comprised CD4+ T cells from PBMCs. The chain recombines TRBV7-9 with TRBJ2-7, with TRBD1 matching 9 bases. This CDR3 reads CASSLGQGFWEQYF. DNA for the CDR3: TGTGCCAGCAGCTTGGGACAGGGTTTTTGGGAGCAGTACTTC.